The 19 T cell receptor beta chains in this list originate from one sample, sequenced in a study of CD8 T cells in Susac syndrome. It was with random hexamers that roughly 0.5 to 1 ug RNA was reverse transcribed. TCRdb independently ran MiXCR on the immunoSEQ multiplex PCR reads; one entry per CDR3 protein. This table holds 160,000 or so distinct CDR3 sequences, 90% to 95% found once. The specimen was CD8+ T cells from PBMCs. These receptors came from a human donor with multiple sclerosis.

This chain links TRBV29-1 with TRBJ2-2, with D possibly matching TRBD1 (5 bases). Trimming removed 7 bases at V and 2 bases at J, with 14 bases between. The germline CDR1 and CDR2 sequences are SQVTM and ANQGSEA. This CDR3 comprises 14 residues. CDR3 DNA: TGCAGCGCACGAAAACAGGAAAACACCGGGGAGCTGTTTTTT. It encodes CSARKQENTGELFF.

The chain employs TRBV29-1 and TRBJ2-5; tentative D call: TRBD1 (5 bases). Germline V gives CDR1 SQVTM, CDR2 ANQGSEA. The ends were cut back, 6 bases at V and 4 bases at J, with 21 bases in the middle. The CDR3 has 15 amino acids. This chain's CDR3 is CSVPVRGRLGETQYF. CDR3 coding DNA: TGCAGCGTCCCGGTAAGGGGCCGCCTTGGAGAGACCCAGTACTTC.

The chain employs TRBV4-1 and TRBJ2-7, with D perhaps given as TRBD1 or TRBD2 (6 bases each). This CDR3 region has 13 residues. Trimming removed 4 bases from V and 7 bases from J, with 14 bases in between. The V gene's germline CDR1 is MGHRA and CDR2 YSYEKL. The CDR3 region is CASSPGGKREQYF. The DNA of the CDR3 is TGCGCCAGCAGCCCCGGGGGCAAAAGGGAGCAGTACTTC.

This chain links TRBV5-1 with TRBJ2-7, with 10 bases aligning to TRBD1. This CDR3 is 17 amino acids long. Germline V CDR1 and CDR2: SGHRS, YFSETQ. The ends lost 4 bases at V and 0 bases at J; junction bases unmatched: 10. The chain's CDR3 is CASSADSGQGPSYEQYF. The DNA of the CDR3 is TGCGCCAGCAGCGCAGACTCGGGACAGGGGCCCTCCTACGAGCAGTACTTC. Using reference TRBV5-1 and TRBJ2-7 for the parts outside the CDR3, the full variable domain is KAGVTQTPRYLIKTRGQQVTLSCSPISGHRSVSWYQQTPGQGLQFLFEYFSETQRNKGNFPGRFSGRQFSNSRSEMNVSTLELGDSALYLCASSADSGQGPSYEQYFGPGTRLTVT.

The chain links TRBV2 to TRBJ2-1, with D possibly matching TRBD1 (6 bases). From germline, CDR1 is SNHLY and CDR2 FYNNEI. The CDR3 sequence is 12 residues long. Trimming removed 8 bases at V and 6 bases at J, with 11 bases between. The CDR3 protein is CASQGIGNEQFF. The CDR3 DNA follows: TGTGCCAGCCAGGGGATAGGCAATGAGCAGTTCTTC.

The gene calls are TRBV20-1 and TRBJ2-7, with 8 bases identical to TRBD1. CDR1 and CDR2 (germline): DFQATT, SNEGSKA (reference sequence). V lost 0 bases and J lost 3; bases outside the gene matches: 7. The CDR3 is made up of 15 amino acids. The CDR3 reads CSARDSDRVNYEQYF. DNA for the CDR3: TGCAGTGCTAGAGACTCGGACAGGGTTAACTACGAGCAGTACTTC.

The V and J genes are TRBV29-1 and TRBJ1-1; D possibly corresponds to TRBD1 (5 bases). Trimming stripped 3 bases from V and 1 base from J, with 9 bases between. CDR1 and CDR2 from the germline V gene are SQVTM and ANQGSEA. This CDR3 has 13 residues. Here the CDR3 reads CSVEEGSNTEAFF. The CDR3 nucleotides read TGCAGCGTTGAGGAGGGGTCGAACACTGAAGCTTTCTTT.

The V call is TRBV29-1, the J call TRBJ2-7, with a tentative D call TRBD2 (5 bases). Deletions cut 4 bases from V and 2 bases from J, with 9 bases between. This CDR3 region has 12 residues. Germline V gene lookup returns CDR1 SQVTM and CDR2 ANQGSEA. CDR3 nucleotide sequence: TGCAGCGTTGGGGAGTCAGCCTACGAGCAGTACTTC. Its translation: CSVGESAYEQYF.

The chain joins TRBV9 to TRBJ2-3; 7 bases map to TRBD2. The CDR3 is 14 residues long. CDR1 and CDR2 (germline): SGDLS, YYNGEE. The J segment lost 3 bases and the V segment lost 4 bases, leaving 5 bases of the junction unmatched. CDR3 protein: CASSPTRGTDTQYF. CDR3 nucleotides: TGTGCCAGCAGCCCCACGCGGGGGACAGATACGCAGTATTTT.

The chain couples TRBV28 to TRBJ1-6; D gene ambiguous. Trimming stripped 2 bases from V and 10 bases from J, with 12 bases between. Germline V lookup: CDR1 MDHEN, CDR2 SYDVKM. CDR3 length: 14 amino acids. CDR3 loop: CASSLTISTSPLHF. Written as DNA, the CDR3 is TGTGCCAGCAGTTTAACAATCTCAACCTCACCCCTCCACTTT.

The CDR3 region is CASSPSKGDWVNTEAFF. In DNA form, the CDR3 reads TGTGCCAGCAGTCCCTCCAAAGGGGATTGGGTAAACACTGAAGCTTTCTTT. The V and J genes are TRBV27 and TRBJ1-1; D perhaps matches TRBD1 (5 bases). Trimming took 5 bases from V and 2 from J, leaving 21 bases between them. Germline V gene data show CDR1 as MNHEY and CDR2 as SMNVEV (reference sequence). CDR3 length: 17 amino acids.

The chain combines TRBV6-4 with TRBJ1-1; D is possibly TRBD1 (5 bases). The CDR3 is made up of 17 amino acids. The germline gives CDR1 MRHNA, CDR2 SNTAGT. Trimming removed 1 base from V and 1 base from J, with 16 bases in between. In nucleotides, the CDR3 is TGTGCCAGCAGTGACTTCGACTCCTCCAGGGAGAACACTGAAGCTTTCTTT. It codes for CASSDFDSSRENTEAFF.

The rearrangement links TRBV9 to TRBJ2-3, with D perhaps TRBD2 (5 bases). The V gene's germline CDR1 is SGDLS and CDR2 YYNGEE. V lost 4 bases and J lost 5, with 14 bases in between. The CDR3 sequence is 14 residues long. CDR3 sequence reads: CASSLKLVGDTQYF. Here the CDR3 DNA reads TGTGCCAGCAGCCTCAAACTAGTAGGAGATACGCAGTATTTT.

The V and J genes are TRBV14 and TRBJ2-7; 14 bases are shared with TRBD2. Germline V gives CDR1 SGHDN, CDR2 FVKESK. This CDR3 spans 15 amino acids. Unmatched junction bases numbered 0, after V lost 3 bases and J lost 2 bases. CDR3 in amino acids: CASSQGLAGAYEQYF. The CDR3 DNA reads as TGTGCCAGCAGCCAGGGACTAGCGGGGGCCTACGAGCAGTACTTC.

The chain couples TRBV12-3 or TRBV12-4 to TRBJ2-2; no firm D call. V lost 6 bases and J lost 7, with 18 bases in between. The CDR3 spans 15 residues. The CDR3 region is CASRTPKSGLGELFF. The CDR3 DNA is TGTGCCAGCAGAACCCCAAAATCTGGGCTCGGGGAGCTGTTTTTT.

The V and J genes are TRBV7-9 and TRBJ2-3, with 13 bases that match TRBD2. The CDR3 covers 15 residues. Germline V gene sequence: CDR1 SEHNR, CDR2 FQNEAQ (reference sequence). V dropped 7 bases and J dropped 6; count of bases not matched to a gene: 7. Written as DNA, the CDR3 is TGTGCCAGCACCTGGGGACTAGCGGGGAATGATACGCAGTATTTT. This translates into CASTWGLAGNDTQYF.

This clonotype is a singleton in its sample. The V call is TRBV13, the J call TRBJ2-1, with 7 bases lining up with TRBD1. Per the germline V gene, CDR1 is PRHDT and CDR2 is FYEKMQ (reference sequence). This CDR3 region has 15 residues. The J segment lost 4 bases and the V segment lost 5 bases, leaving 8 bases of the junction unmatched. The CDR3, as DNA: TGTGCCAGCAGCCCCCGGGACAGAGAGTACAATGAGCAGTTCTTC. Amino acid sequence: CASSPRDREYNEQFF.

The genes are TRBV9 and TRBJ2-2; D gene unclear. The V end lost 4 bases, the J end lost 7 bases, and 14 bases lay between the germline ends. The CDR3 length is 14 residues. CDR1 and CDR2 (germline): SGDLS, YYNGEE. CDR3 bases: TGTGCCAGCAGCCCACTCGGTACTGGCGGGGAGCTGTTTTTT. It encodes CASSPLGTGGELFF.

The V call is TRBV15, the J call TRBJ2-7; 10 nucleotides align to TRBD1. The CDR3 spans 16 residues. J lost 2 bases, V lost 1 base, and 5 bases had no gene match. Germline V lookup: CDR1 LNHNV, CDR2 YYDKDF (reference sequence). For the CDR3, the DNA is TGTGCCACCAGCAGAGCCCTGGGGACAGGGGCCTACGAGCAGTACTTC. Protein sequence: CATSRALGTGAYEQYF.